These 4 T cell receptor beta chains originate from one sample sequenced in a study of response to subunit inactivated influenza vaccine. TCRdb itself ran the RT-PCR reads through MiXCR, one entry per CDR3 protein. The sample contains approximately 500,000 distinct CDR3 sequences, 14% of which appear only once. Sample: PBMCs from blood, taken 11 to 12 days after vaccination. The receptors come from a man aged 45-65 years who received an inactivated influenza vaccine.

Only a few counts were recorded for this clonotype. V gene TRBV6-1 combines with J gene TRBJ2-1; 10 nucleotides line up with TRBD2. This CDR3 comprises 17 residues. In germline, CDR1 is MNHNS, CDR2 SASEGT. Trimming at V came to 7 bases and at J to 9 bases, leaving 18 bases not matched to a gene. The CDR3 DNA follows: TGTGCCAGCAACCCGACAGGGTTGTCTAGCGGGGGACGTGAGCAGTTCTTC. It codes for CASNPTGLSSGGREQFF.

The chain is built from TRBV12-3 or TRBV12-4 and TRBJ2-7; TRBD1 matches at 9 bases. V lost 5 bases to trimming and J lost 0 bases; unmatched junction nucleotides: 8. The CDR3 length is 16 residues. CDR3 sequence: CASSTGGSGVSYEQYF. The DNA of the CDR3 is TGTGCCAGCAGTACAGGGGGCAGCGGAGTCTCCTACGAGCAGTACTTC.

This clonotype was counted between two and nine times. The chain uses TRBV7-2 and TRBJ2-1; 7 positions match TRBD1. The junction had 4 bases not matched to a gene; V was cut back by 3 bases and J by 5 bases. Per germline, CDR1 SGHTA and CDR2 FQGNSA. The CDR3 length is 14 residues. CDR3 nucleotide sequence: TGTGCCAGCAGCTTGGGGACAGCGAACAATGAGCAGTTCTTC. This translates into CASSLGTANNEQFF. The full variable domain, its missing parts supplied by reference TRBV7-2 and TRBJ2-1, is GAGVSQSPSNKVTEKGKDVELRCDPISGHTALYWYRQSLGQGLEFLIYFQGNSAPDKSGLPSDRFSAERTGGSVSTLTIQRTQQEDSAVYLCASSLGTANNEQFFGPGTRLTVL.

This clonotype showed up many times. CDR3 protein: CASSLAFFIQGVTEAFF. The CDR3 region has the DNA TGCGCCAGCAGCTTGGCCTTCTTCATTCAGGGGGTTACTGAAGCTTTCTTT. The gene calls are TRBV5-1 and TRBJ1-1, with 7 bases aligning to TRBD1. CDR3 size: 17 residues. Trimming removed 0 bases from V and 5 bases from J; junction bases left unmatched: 13. Per the germline V gene, CDR1 is SGHRS and CDR2 is YFSETQ.